This T cell receptor (beta chain) was recorded in a study of shared clonotypes between healthy human individuals. CD45RO-negative cells were positively selected for CCR7, leaving out terminally differentiated effector memory CD45RA+ cells. Repertoires were generated with immunoSEQ multiplex PCR, while TCRdb's copy carries only in-frame clones and drops some. The data hold some 2,000,000 clones, with about 95% observed a single time. Regarding this clone: Other DNA sequences from this sample encode an identical CDR3 as well.

The CDR3 extends over 13 amino acids. Germline CDR1 reads SNHLY; CDR2 reads FYNNEI. Trimming removed 4 bases from V and 3 bases from J, with 10 bases in between. The source is a man aged 18 to 30 in good health. Sequenced sample: naive CD8+ T cells sorted from blood. J is TRBJ2-7 and V is TRBV2, with D hard to call. The CDR3 reads CASSVGRGYEQYF. The CDR3 DNA reads as TGTGCCAGCAGTGTGGGCCGAGGCTACGAGCAGTACTTC.